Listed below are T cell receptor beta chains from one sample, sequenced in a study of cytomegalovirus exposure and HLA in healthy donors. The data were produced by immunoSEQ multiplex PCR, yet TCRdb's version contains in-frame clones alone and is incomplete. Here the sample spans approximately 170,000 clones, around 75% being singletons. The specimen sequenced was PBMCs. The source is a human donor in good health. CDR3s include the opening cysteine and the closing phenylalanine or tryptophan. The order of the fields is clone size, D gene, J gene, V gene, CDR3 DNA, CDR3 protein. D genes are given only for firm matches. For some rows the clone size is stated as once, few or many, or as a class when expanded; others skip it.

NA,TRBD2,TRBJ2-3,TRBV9,TGTGCCAGCAGCGTAGGGGGGGGAGTATCCACAGATACGCAGTATTTT,CASSVGGGVSTDTQYF
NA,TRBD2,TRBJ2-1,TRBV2,TGTGCCAGCAGTGAAGCCGGACTAGCGGGTTACAATGAGCAGTTCTTC,CASSEAGLAGYNEQFF
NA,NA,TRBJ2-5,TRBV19,TGTGCCAGTAGTACCGAGATTGGTAAGACCCAGTACTTC,CASSTEIGKTQYF
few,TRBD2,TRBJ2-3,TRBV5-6,TGTGCCAGCAGCCCGACTAGCGGGGGGTTGGGCACAGATACGCAGTATTTT,CASSPTSGGLGTDTQYF
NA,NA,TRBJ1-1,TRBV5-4,TGTGCCAGCAGCTTGGGCCGAGGGAACACTGAAGCTTTCTTT,CASSLGRGNTEAFF
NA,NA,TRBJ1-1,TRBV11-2,TGTGCCAGCAGGGGGGCTGGTACTGAAGCTTTCTTT,CASRGAGTEAFF
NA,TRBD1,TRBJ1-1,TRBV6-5,TGTGCCAGCAGCGGAAATCAGGGGGTGAACACTGAAGCTTTCTTT,CASSGNQGVNTEAFF
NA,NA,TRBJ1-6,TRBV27,TGTGCCAGCAGTTTCCAACTCAGGAACTCCTATAATTCACCCCTCCACTTT,CASSFQLRNSYNSPLHF
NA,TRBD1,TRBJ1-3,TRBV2,TGTGCCAGCAGAGTGGGACAGAGCTCTGGAAACACCATATATTTT,CASRVGQSSGNTIYF
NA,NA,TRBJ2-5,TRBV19,TGTGCCAGTAGTACGGACAGAGGGGAGACCCAGTACTTC,CASSTDRGETQYF
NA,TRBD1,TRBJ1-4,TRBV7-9,TGTGCCAGCAGTAGGAGACAGGGAAATGAAAAACTGTTTTTT,CASSRRQGNEKLFF
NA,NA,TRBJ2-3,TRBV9,TGTGCCAGCAGCTCCGGACTCGGCACAGATACGCAGTATTTT,CASSSGLGTDTQYF
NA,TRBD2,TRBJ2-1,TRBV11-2,TGTGCCAGCAGCTTGCGTGGGGGGGACTCCTACAATGAGCAGTTCTTC,CASSLRGGDSYNEQFF
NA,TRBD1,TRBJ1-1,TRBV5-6,TGTGCCAGCAGCTCCGGGACAGGCAGGGGCACTGAAGCTTTCTTT,CASSSGTGRGTEAFF
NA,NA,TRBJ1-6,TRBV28,TGTGCCAGCAGTTCCCCGGGGGGCGTCAATTCACCCCTCCACTTT,CASSSPGGVNSPLHF
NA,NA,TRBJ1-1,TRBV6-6,TGTGCCAGCAGTTATCACCTGGGGGCCGCTTTCTTT,CASSYHLGAAFF
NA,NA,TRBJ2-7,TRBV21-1,TGTGCCAGGGAGACCGGACAGGGCTACGAGCAGTACTTC,CARETGQGYEQYF
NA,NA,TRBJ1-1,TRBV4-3,TGCGCCAGCAGCCAACTCACGACAGCTTCGAACACTGAAGCTTTCTTT,CASSQLTTASNTEAFF
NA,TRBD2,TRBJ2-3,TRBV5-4,TGTGCCAGCAGCTTGGGGGCTAGCGGGGGGGCTAGCACAGATACGCAGTATTTT,CASSLGASGGASTDTQYF
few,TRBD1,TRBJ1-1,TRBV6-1,TGTGCCAGCAGTTTCCGGGACAGGGCGACTGAAGCTTTCTTT,CASSFRDRATEAFF
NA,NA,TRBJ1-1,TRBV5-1,TGCGCCAGCAGCACGGACGGGGTGGGTGAAGCTTTCTTT,CASSTDGVGEAFF
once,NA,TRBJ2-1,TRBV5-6,TGTGCCAGCAGCTTGGTTAGCTACGACTCCTACAATGAGCAGTTCTTC,CASSLVSYDSYNEQFF
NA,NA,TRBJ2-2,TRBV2,TGTGCCAGCATTGGCAGGGGGAACACCGGGGAGCTGTTTTTT,CASIGRGNTGELFF
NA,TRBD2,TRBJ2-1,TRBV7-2,TGTGCCAGCAGCAAACTAGCGGGGGGGTACAATGAGCAGTTCTTC,CASSKLAGGYNEQFF
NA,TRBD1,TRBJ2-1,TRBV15,TGTGCCACCAGCAGAGCGGGACAGACCAATGAGCAGTTCTTC,CATSRAGQTNEQFF
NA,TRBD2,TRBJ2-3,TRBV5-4,TGTGCCAGCAGCTCCCGTGGGGGGGCAGATACGCAGTATTTT,CASSSRGGADTQYF
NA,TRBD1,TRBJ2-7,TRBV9,TGTGCCAGCAGCGCCTCCGGGACAGCCTACGAGCAGTACTTC,CASSASGTAYEQYF
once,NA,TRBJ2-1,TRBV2,TGTGCCAGCGGAGTACAGGGCAATGAGCAGTTCTTC,CASGVQGNEQFF
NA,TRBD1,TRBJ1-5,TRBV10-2,TGCGCCAGCAGTGGGACAGGAGGGGTTCAGCCCCAGCATTTT,CASSGTGGVQPQHF
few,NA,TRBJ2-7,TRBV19,TGTGCCAGTAGTATCGAATTCCGGGGCGAGCAGTACTTC,CASSIEFRGEQYF
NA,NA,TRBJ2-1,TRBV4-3,TGCGCCAGCAGTGGCGGGGGCGCCACAATTGAGCAGTTCTTC,CASSGGGATIEQFF
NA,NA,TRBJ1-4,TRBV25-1,TGTGCCAGCAGGGAAGGTAACGGTATGACAACTAATGAAAAACTGTTTTTT,CASREGNGMTTNEKLFF
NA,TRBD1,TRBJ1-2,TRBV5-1,TGCGCCAGCAGCTCGGACAGGGTCGGCTACACCTTC,CASSSDRVGYTF
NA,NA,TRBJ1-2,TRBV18,TGTGCCAGCTCACCGGACAGTACTAACTATGGCTACACCTTC,CASSPDSTNYGYTF
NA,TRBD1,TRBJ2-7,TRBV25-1,TGTGCCAGCAGTGACAAGGGGGGACAGGGCTACGAGCAGTACTTC,CASSDKGGQGYEQYF
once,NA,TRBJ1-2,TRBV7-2,TGTGCCAGCAGCTTCCGGGGTTACGATGGCTACACCTTC,CASSFRGYDGYTF
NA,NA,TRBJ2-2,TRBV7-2,TGTGCCAGCAGCTTACGAGGAGGAAACACCGGGGAGCTGTTTTTT,CASSLRGGNTGELFF
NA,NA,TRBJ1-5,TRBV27,TGTGCCAGCAGTTTAACCGGGAATCAGCCCCAGCATTTT,CASSLTGNQPQHF
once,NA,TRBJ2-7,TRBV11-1,TGTGCCAGCAGCCCCTCGGGGTACGAGCAGTACTTC,CASSPSGYEQYF
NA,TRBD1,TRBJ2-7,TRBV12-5,TGTGCTAGTGGTTTGGCCACAGGGGCAGCCGAGCAGTACTTC,CASGLATGAAEQYF
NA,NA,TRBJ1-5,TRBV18,TGTGCCAGCTCCTGGACAGAGAATCAGCCCCAGCATTTT,CASSWTENQPQHF
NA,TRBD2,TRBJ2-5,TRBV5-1,TGCGCCAGCAGCTTTGTTGCGGGGGGCGACCAAGAGACCCAGTACTTC,CASSFVAGGDQETQYF
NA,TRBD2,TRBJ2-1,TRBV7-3,TGTGCCAGCAGCTTACAGGCTAGCGGGTACAATGAGCAGTTCTTC,CASSLQASGYNEQFF
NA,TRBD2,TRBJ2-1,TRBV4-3,TGCGCCAGCAGCATAGCGGGGGGCAACAATGAGCAGTTCTTC,CASSIAGGNNEQFF
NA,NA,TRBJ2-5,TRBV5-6,TGTGCCAGAAGCTCGCAGAACAGCGAGACCCAGTACTTC,CARSSQNSETQYF
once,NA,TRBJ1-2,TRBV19,TGTGCCAGCGGGAGGGGGAACGATGTTAGCTACACCTTC,CASGRGNDVSYTF
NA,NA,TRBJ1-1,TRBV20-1,TGCAGTGCCGCAAGGGGTCCTGAAGCTTTCTTT,CSAARGPEAFF
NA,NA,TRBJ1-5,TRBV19,TGTGCCAGTAGTATTGGCGGAAATCAGCCCCAGCATTTT,CASSIGGNQPQHF
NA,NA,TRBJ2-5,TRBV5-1,TGCGCCAGCACTCTCCAAGAGACCCAGTACTTC,CASTLQETQYF
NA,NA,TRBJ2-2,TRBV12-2,TGTGCAAGTCGCTTAGCGTCTAGCGGCCCTATTATCAACACCGGGGAGCTGTTTTTT,CASRLASSGPIINTGELFF
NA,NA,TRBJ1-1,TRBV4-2,TGTGCCAGCAGCCAAGACGGGGGGTTTGGGGCTTTCTTT,CASSQDGGFGAFF